The rows below give T cell receptor beta chains drawn from one sample of a study of CD8 T cells in ankylosing spondylitis. TCRdb re-called the 5' RACE reads through MiXCR, storing one row per CDR3 protein. The sample yields approximately 240,000 distinct CDR3 sequences, 10% seen once. Sequenced: blood, either unsorted or a sorted T cell fraction (not recorded which). The receptors shown here come from a male donor with ankylosing spondylitis or in good health (not recorded which). Both conserved end residues are part of each CDR3. D genes are given only for firm matches. Where a row states a size, it is once, few, many or the class of an expanded clone; other rows omit it.

j_call	v_call	d_call	clone_size	cdr3_nt	cdr3_aa
TRBJ2-1	TRBV3-1	-	many	TGTGCCAGCAGCCAAGATAGGCCGGGACACTTGAGCTCCTACAATGAGCAGTTCTTC	CASSQDRPGHLSSYNEQFF
TRBJ1-1	TRBV7-2	-	-	TGTGCCAGCGGACCCTGGGGAGGGCCCCTCGTGAACACTGAAGCTTTCTTT	CASGPWGGPLVNTEAFF
TRBJ2-1	TRBV7-9	-	many	TGTGCCAGCAGCATTCGGGACCGGTACAATGAGCAGTTCTTC	CASSIRDRYNEQFF
TRBJ1-2	TRBV15	-	-	TGTGCCACCAGCAGCCTCTATGGCTACACCTTC	CATSSLYGYTF
TRBJ1-1	TRBV20-1	-	many	TGCAGTGCTAGCCGACTTCGTAGGAACCCGAACACTGAAGCTTTCTTT	CSASRLRRNPNTEAFF
TRBJ1-1	TRBV25-1	TRBD1	many	TGTGCCAGCAGTGACGCCTTCGTATCGGACAGGGGGCTCGGCACTGAAGCTTTCTTT	CASSDAFVSDRGLGTEAFF
TRBJ2-7	TRBV12-3/TRBV12-4	TRBD2	many	TGTGCCAGCAGGTGGGGGGGTAGCTACGAGCAGTACTTC	CASRWGGSYEQYF
TRBJ1-2	TRBV11-1	-	many	TGTGCCAGCAGCTTAGGAGGAACCTATGGCTACACCTTC	CASSLGGTYGYTF
TRBJ2-1	TRBV3-1	-	many	TGTGCCAGCAGCCAAACGCTGGGAATTACTGAGCAGTTCTTC	CASSQTLGITEQFF
TRBJ2-1	TRBV20-1	TRBD2	few	TGCAGTGCTAGGGACCCTAGCGGGAGCTCCTACAATGAGCAGTTCTTC	CSARDPSGSSYNEQFF
TRBJ2-2	TRBV12-5	-	many	TGTGCTAGTGGTTTGGAGAACACCGGGGAGCTGTTTTTT	CASGLENTGELFF
TRBJ2-1	TRBV4-1	-	many	TGCGCCAGCAGCCAACGGGACAACAATGAGCAGTTCTTC	CASSQRDNNEQFF
TRBJ1-2	TRBV6-1	-	many	TGTGCCAGCAGTCGGACAGCCGCCAAATCTAACTATGGCTACACCTTC	CASSRTAAKSNYGYTF
TRBJ2-1	TRBV7-9	TRBD2	many	TGTGCCAGCAGCTCCTCCAGGGGGACTAGCGGGGGGCATGAGCAGTTCTTC	CASSSSRGTSGGHEQFF
TRBJ2-1	TRBV12-3/TRBV12-4	TRBD2	many	TGTGCCAGCAGTTCGCCTCTACTAGCGGGACCCTACAATGAGCAGTTCTTC	CASSSPLLAGPYNEQFF
TRBJ1-2	TRBV4-2	TRBD1	many	TGTGCCAGCAGCCAATCTAGTCCGGGACAGTCCTATGGCTACACCTTC	CASSQSSPGQSYGYTF
TRBJ2-2	TRBV6-1	TRBD1	many	TGTGCCAGCAGACCACCCGGGACAGGGAACACCGGGGAGCTGTTTTTT	CASRPPGTGNTGELFF
TRBJ2-3	TRBV7-9	-	few	TGTGCCAGCAGCTCCCTTGGGGGCAGCACAGATACGCAGTATTTT	CASSSLGGSTDTQYF
TRBJ1-1	TRBV12-3/TRBV12-4	-	many	TGTGCCAGCACCAGGGTTCGGTCCGAAGCTTTCTTT	CASTRVRSEAFF
TRBJ2-1	TRBV4-1	TRBD2	few	TGCGCCAGCAGCCCCCTCGAGCGGGATTACAATGAGCAGTTCTTC	CASSPLERDYNEQFF
TRBJ2-5	TRBV2	-	many	TGTGCCAGCAGTCTACGACTGGCCCAGTACTTC	CASSLRLAQYF
TRBJ1-1	TRBV5-6	-	many	TGTGCCAGCAGCCTAGTCTCCCCGAACACTGAAGCTTTCTTT	CASSLVSPNTEAFF
TRBJ2-4	TRBV10-2	-	-	TGCGCCAGCAACAACAGGGTAACCAAAAACATTCAGTACTTC	CASNNRVTKNIQYF
TRBJ2-2	TRBV5-3	-	-	TGTGCCATGGGCCAAGGACTAATGAACACCGGGGAGCTGTTTTTT	CAMGQGLMNTGELFF
TRBJ1-5	TRBV5-1	-	many	TGCGCCAGCAGCTTGGCAGGGACCGGCAATCAGCCCCAGCATTTT	CASSLAGTGNQPQHF
TRBJ2-3	TRBV5-4	-	many	TGTGCCAGCAGCGGCGGTGGGGTGTCCACAGATACGCAGTATTTT	CASSGGGVSTDTQYF
TRBJ1-1	TRBV20-1	-	many	TGCAGTGCTAGAGTGACAGCCTTGAACACTGAAGCTTTCTTT	CSARVTALNTEAFF
TRBJ2-1	TRBV11-3	TRBD1	few	TGTGCCAGCAGCGCCCGGACAGGGGTCTACAATGAGCAGTTCTTC	CASSARTGVYNEQFF
TRBJ2-4	TRBV5-1	TRBD1	many	TGCGCCAGCAGCCCCGGGACAGGGAGCATTACGGCCATTCAGTACTTC	CASSPGTGSITAIQYF
TRBJ2-1	TRBV14	-	many	TGTGCCAGCAGCCAGAGTAGGAATGAGCAGTTCTTC	CASSQSRNEQFF
TRBJ2-2	TRBV11-1	TRBD2	-	TGTGCCAGCAGCTTATCGGGGGGAGACGCGAACACCGGGGAGCTGTTTTTT	CASSLSGGDANTGELFF
TRBJ2-7	TRBV29-1	TRBD1	many	TGCAGCGTCGCCGGACAGGGAGTCCCTAGCTCCTACGAGCAGTACTTC	CSVAGQGVPSSYEQYF
TRBJ2-6	TRBV20-1	-	few	TGCAGTGCTAGTAGAGTCTCTGGGGCCAACGTCCTGACTTTC	CSASRVSGANVLTF
TRBJ2-1	TRBV14	-	many	TGTGCCAGCAGCCAAGATCGGAGGACACTTGGGCCAAATGAGCAGTTCTTC	CASSQDRRTLGPNEQFF
TRBJ2-7	TRBV29-1	TRBD1	many	TGCAGCGTCCTGACGGACAGGGGTTACGAGCAGTACTTC	CSVLTDRGYEQYF
TRBJ1-1	TRBV6-5	-	many	TGTGCCAGCAGTTCCGGCGGGAGGGCCCCACGGACTGAAGCTTTCTTT	CASSSGGRAPRTEAFF
TRBJ2-1	TRBV10-3	TRBD2	few	TGTGCCATCAGTGCGATAAGCGGGGACTCCTACAATGAGCAGTTCTTC	CAISAISGDSYNEQFF
TRBJ1-1	TRBV29-1	-	many	TGCAGCGTTGTCGGGAAAGTTAGGAACACTGAAGCTTTCTTT	CSVVGKVRNTEAFF
TRBJ2-7	TRBV20-1	-	many	TGCAGTGCTCTGAGTCCCCTCTACGAGCAGTACTTC	CSALSPLYEQYF
TRBJ1-2	TRBV4-2	-	few	TGTGCCAGCAGCCAAGATGCGGGAGTACACTATGGCTACACCTTC	CASSQDAGVHYGYTF
TRBJ1-2	TRBV7-9	TRBD1	-	TGTGCCAGCAGCCCGCACCAAGGGGACAGCCTACATGGCTACACCTTC	CASSPHQGDSLHGYTF
TRBJ1-5	TRBV7-2	-	many	TGTGCCAGCAGCTTGCGGTCAGGGACGCGGCAGCCCCAGCATTTT	CASSLRSGTRQPQHF
TRBJ2-7	TRBV4-1	-	many	TGCGCCAGCAGCCAATTGACCGGGGTAACCTACGAGCAGTACTTC	CASSQLTGVTYEQYF
TRBJ1-1	TRBV5-1	-	many	TGCGCCAGCAGCTTGACCGACAGGGAAGCTTTCTTT	CASSLTDREAFF
TRBJ2-3	TRBV10-1	TRBD2	many	TGCGCCAGCAGTGAGTGGTCTAGCGGGGGACTCACAGATACGCAGTATTTT	CASSEWSSGGLTDTQYF
TRBJ2-2	TRBV20-1	TRBD1	many	TGCAGTGCTCCGACAGGGACGAACACCGGGGAGCTGTTTTTT	CSAPTGTNTGELFF
TRBJ1-1	TRBV7-9	-	-	TGTGCCAGCAGCTGGGGGCAGGGCAGCACTGAAGCTTTCTTT	CASSWGQGSTEAFF